The present TCR beta chain was sequenced within a study of shared clonotypes between healthy human individuals. CD45RO+ cells were combined with CCR7-negative CD45RA+ TemRA cells to form CD8 memory. Germline V CDR1 and CDR2: MNHNS, SASEGT. This CDR3 has 17 amino acids. V dropped 1 base and J dropped 5 bases, with 18 bases sitting between them. This clone was counted a single time. Antigen: not known. Whole-study results and caveats: The generation probabilities recorded for non-shared clonotypes fell below those of clonotypes shared by all four donors.

Several immunoSEQ plates received, in even portions, the genomic DNA of each subset. Sorted-subset replicate PCR reactions were performed with around 200 ng DNA, corresponding to roughly 29,000 T cell genomes. Generated by immunoSEQ multiplex PCR, the TCRdb table keeps only in-frame clones and is missing some. The data show roughly 700,000 clones, with around 90% seen just once and about a third held by the top ten. The sequenced material came from memory CD8+ T cells from PBMCs. Subset reported: CD45RO+ cells pooled with CCR7-negative TemRA cells. The rearrangement links TRBV6-1 to TRBJ2-1; maybe TRBD1 (6 bases). The receptor was derived from a man aged 18-30 years in good health. Some clones in this sample may be carry-over from other donors' samples. In DNA form, the CDR3 reads TGTGCCAGCAGTGAAGTGGCTTACAGGGAGAGGGACAATGAGCAGTTCTTC. Its translation: CASSEVAYRERDNEQFF.